This T cell receptor (beta chain) is from a study of CD8 T cells in ankylosing spondylitis. Study observations and caveats: Reportedly, disease-linked clones are significantly enriched in ankylosing spondylitis patients' matched synovial fluid. Some motif variants were previously reported in reactive arthritis synovial fluid and blood.

Turning to this clonotype: Antigen: not known.

Looked up from germline, CDR1 is SEHNR and CDR2 is FQNEAQ (reference sequence). Trimming removed 4 bases at V and 9 bases at J, with 10 bases between. The CDR3 totals 12 residues. For TCR beta, libraries came from quantitative 5'-RACE with molecular barcodes. TCRdb analysed the 5' RACE reads with MiXCR anew, one entry per CDR3 protein. This sample carries about 150,000 distinct CDR3 sequences, about an eighth of them seen once, and the ten largest clones take around 4.3%. This sequence was found in a female donor with ankylosing spondylitis or in good health (not recorded which). The sequencing sample was made of blood, either unsorted or a sorted T cell fraction (not recorded which). The chain has TRBV7-9 and TRBJ2-1; TRBD2 is a possible D gene (5 bases). The CDR3 DNA reads as TGTGCCAGCAGCTCGGGATTGCTTGAGCAGTTCTTC. Amino acid sequence: CASSSGLLEQFF.